This TCR beta chain is drawn from a study of a mutant IDH1 vaccine in newly diagnosed glioma. Data came from immunoSEQ multiplex PCR; TCRdb stores just in-frame clones and leaves some out. Of over 75,000 clones listed, 80% to 90% are singletons. The V and J ends lost 6 bases and 4 bases, in that order; junction bases with no gene match: 10. From germline, CDR1 is SQVTM and CDR2 ANQGSEA. The CDR3 is made up of 15 amino acids. Time point meaning: baseline, week 1 (first vaccination visit). Treatment of the sample: pre-vaccination baseline after standard-of-care therapy. Donors harbored newly found WHO grade 3 or 4 IDH1-mutant, ATRX-lost astrocytomas.

V gene TRBV29-1 combines with J gene TRBJ1-4; 8 bases match TRBD1. The TCR originated in a woman in her forties or fifties with glioma. Sequencing used PBMCs, obtained from a glioma patient treated with radiotherapy, temozolomide or both. The CDR3 sequence: CSVCPQGGCNEKLFF. In DNA form, the CDR3 reads TGCAGCGTCTGCCCACAGGGGGGTTGTAATGAAAAACTGTTTTTT.